The 3 T cell receptor beta chains given below trace back to one sample, sequenced in a study of blood T cell repertoires in COVID-19 (dated by TCRdb to about 2020). Preparation of the library involved the immunoSEQ multiplex PCR assay. Drawn from immuneACCESS, this table holds only the in-frame rearrangements with V and J called that TCRdb kept. Clones are partly lost; checked studies trace under half to an unresolved V gene and leave the rest unexplained. The sample contains fewer than 200,000 clones, 70% to 90% of them found a single time. Approximately 21% of the sample rests with the top ten. Sequences were obtained from peripheral blood. The receptors originated from a man in his 60s with active or convalescent COVID-19.

This clone appeared once. This rearrangement joins TRBV15 to TRBJ2-7; 9 nucleotides agree with TRBD1. From germline, CDR1 is LNHNV and CDR2 YYDKDF (reference sequence). The CDR3 totals 13 residues. CDR3 coding DNA: TGTGCTACCGGGACAGGGACCTCCTACGAGCAGTACTTC. It is translated as CATGTGTSYEQYF.

V gene TRBV5-1 combines with J gene TRBJ1-4; weak D call: TRBD1 (5 bases). The CDR3 length is 14 residues. V was clipped by 4 bases and J by 7 bases, with 14 bases between them. Germline V gives CDR1 SGHRS, CDR2 YFSETQ. The CDR3 DNA sequence: TGCGCCAGCAGCGTCAGGGATTCGGGTGAAAAACTGTTTTTT. It specifies CASSVRDSGEKLFF.

This clone has a handful of counts. V and J are TRBV2 and TRBJ2-3; a possible D gene is TRBD2 (6 bases). The germline V gene has CDR1 SNHLY and CDR2 FYNNEI. The V and J ends lost 4 bases and 3 bases respectively, with 17 bases between them. The CDR3 extends over 16 amino acids. Here the CDR3 DNA reads TGTGCCAGCAGTGTAGGAGGGGCCTTGGGAACAGATACGCAGTATTTT. Translation gives CASSVGGALGTDTQYF. The complete variable domain, with remaining parts taken from reference TRBV2 and TRBJ2-3, reads EPEVTQTPSHQVTQMGQEVILRCVPISNHLYFYWYRQILGQKVEFLVSFYNNEISEKSEIFDDQFSVERPDGSNFTLKIRSTKLEDSAMYFCASSVGGALGTDTQYFGPGTRLTVL.